This TCR beta chain was obtained from a study of neurological immune-mediated disorders. 5'RACE with 10-nucleotide random UMIs produced the cDNA. MiXCR was run by TCRdb on the 5' RACE reads, yielding one entry per CDR3 protein. Here the sample spans about 70,000 distinct CDR3 sequences, roughly 4.4% being singletons. CDR3 length: 14 residues. This clonotype was seen repeatedly, ten times or more. Unsorted libraries came from 2 million PBMCs stored at -80 °C. Sequencing was carried out using PBMCs. The clonotype comes from a woman between 70 and 85 years old with multiple sclerosis. This rearrangement joins TRBV21-1 to TRBJ2-7; TRBD1 reflects the table's D call only, with no check against the DNA. TRBV21-1 is designated a pseudogene. CDR3 coding DNA: TGTGCCAGCAGCCTCCGGGACAGGGGGTACGAGCAGTACTTC. Protein: CASSLRDRGYEQYF.